This TCR beta chain was sequenced for a study of CD8 T cells in ankylosing spondylitis. Notes on the study in general: The clones that were linked to disease were reported to be significantly enriched in matched synovial fluid samples from ankylosing spondylitis patients. Previously reported in reactive arthritis synovial fluid and blood were some of the motif variants. Eight or nine highly homologous variants made up a TCR beta motif that seemed to typify ankylosing spondylitis blood. Disease-linked clones proved CD8+ and comparatively uncommon in peripheral blood.

About this clonotype: Its antigen is currently unknown.

The authors made TCR beta libraries by quantitative 5'-RACE with molecular barcodes. Each CDR3 protein is one row after TCRdb ran MiXCR on the 5' RACE reads. The sample contains 670,000 or so distinct CDR3 sequences, around a fifth of which appear only once. Germline CDR1 and CDR2: SEHNR and FQNEAQ (reference sequence). This CDR3 contains 13 residues. With 2 bases removed from V and 7 bases from J, the gap between germline ends came to 11 bases. The sample comprised blood, either unsorted or a sorted T cell fraction (not recorded which). V gene TRBV7-9 combines with J gene TRBJ1-1; D is unclear. The origin of this receptor is a male donor with ankylosing spondylitis. CDR3 DNA sequence: TGTGCCAGCAGCTTATTAGTTGACCATGAAGCTTTCTTT. The encoded protein is CASSLLVDHEAFF.